Presented here are 25 T cell receptor beta chains from one specimen sequenced in a study of blood T cells in healthy people across ages. Primed by a sample-barcoded 5' primer and a J-beta primer mix, a second PCR proceeded for about 7 to 11 cycles. TCRdb reanalysed the 5' RACE reads using MiXCR and keeps one entry per CDR3 protein. The table has about 680,000 distinct CDR3 sequences, about 52% seen once. The sample taken for sequencing was blood. The origin of the receptors is a woman in her fifties or sixties in good health.

V usage is TRBV4-1 and J usage is TRBJ2-5; 15 bases align to TRBD2. The germline V gene encodes CDR1 MGHRA and CDR2 YSYEKL. The CDR3 is 18 residues long. V trimming: 4 bases; J trimming: 1 base; junction bases outside the gene matches: 7. The CDR3 sequence: CASSPGLAGGQIQETQYF. As DNA, the CDR3 is TGCGCCAGCAGCCCAGGACTAGCGGGGGGGCAGATCCAAGAGACCCAGTACTTC.

This clonotype was seen a handful of times. This chain joins TRBV6-6 and TRBJ2-7; D might be TRBD2 (6 bases). The CDR3 has 13 residues. Trimming stripped 7 bases from V and 1 base from J, with 11 bases between. Per germline, CDR1 MNHNY and CDR2 SVGAGI (reference sequence). Here the CDR3 DNA reads TGTGCCAGCACCTGGGACTCGTCCTACGAGCAGTACTTC. Its translation: CASTWDSSYEQYF.

This rearrangement joins TRBV7-2 to TRBJ2-4; 9 bases line up with TRBD2. CDR1 is SGHTA, CDR2 FQGNSA, per germline. This CDR3 spans 15 amino acids. V was clipped by 1 base and J by 8 bases; unmatched bases: 6. CDR3 in amino acids: CASSLGASGMDIQYF. CDR3 coding DNA: TGTGCCAGCAGCTTAGGTGCTAGCGGGATGGACATTCAGTACTTC.

V gene TRBV15 combines with J gene TRBJ2-6, with D tentatively TRBD1 (5 bases). Germline CDR1 is LNHNV and CDR2 is YYDKDF (reference sequence). The CDR3 runs to 16 residues. V lost 5 bases and J 1 base, leaving 12 bases between the germline ends. CDR3 loop: CATSVGQDSGANVLTF. CDR3 coding DNA: TGTGCCACCAGCGTAGGACAAGATTCTGGGGCCAACGTCCTGACTTTC.

As to this clonotype: Its ends do not fully match the called genes, so a read error is possible. The gene calls are TRBV11-2 and TRBJ2-3, with D possibly being TRBD2 (6 bases). CDR1 and CDR2 (germline): SGHAT, FQNNGV. The CDR3 has 15 amino acids. The CDR3 reads CVSSLGSGRGDTQYF. The CDR3 DNA reads TGTGTCAGCAGCTTAGGGTCCGGGAGAGGAGATACGCAGTATTTT.

Of note for this clonotype: The junction departs from the called germline gene at one end, perhaps through a read error. The chain is built from TRBV5-1 and TRBJ1-1; D remains unclear. This CDR3 comprises 14 residues. In germline, CDR1 is SGHRS, CDR2 YFSETQ. CDR3: CASSLVQPNAEAFF. CDR3 nucleotides: TGCGCCAGCAGCTTGGTACAGCCGAACGCTGAAGCTTTCTTT.

The chain carries TRBV20-1 and TRBJ1-2, with TRBD1 matching over 9 bases. The CDR3 has 14 residues. Per germline, CDR1 DFQATT and CDR2 SNEGSKA (reference sequence). J lost 7 bases, V lost 1 base, and 7 bases had no gene match. The chain's CDR3 is CSARVPQGAVGYTF. The CDR3 nucleotides read TGCAGTGCTAGAGTTCCACAGGGGGCCGTTGGCTACACCTTC.

This clonotype was detected a few times. CDR3 bases: TGTGCCACCACGGATTATAATGAAAAACTGTTTTTT. Its translation is CATTDYNEKLFF. V gene TRBV10-3 combines with J gene TRBJ1-4, with D hard to call. CDR1 and CDR2 from the germline V gene are ENHRY and SYGVKD. Trimming pared 10 bases from V and 4 bases from J, leaving 10 bases between. The CDR3 loop spans 12 amino acids.

This clonotype was counted only a few times. The chain couples TRBV7-2 to TRBJ1-1, with no clear D. Deletions cut 1 base from V and 3 bases from J, with 9 bases between. Germline loops: CDR1 SGHTA, CDR2 FQGNSA. There are 14 residues in the CDR3. The CDR3 nucleotides read TGTGCCAGCAGCTTAGAGGTCAGTTACACTGAAGCTTTCTTT. Protein: CASSLEVSYTEAFF.

In DNA form, the CDR3 reads TGCGCCAGCAGCCAAGACGCAGGGGGTGTACGTCCCCAGCATTTT. It specifies CASSQDAGGVRPQHF. The chain employs TRBV4-3 and TRBJ1-5; 7 bases map to TRBD1. This CDR3 has 15 residues. Germline V CDR1 and CDR2: LGHNA, YSLEER. V lost 0 bases to trimming and J lost 10 bases; unmatched junction nucleotides: 9.

The V call is TRBV27, the J call TRBJ2-1; the D gene is possibly TRBD2 (6 bases). The V and J ends lost 6 bases and 0 bases respectively, with 12 bases between them. Germline CDR1 and CDR2: MNHEY and SMNVEV (reference sequence). This CDR3 has 15 amino acids. The CDR3 here is CASRGSGSSYNEQFF. The CDR3 DNA is TGTGCCAGCAGGGGCTCCGGGAGCTCCTACAATGAGCAGTTCTTC.

J is TRBJ1-4 and V is TRBV4-3; 12 nucleotides align to TRBD1. Trimming at V came to 0 bases and at J to 5 bases, leaving 19 bases not matched to a gene. This CDR3 comprises 22 residues. CDR1 and CDR2 (germline): LGHNA, YSLEER. As DNA, the CDR3 is TGCGCCAGCAGCCAAGAATTTACCCGAACCGGGACAGGGGGCCGAAGGAATGAAAAACTGTTTTTT. It is translated as CASSQEFTRTGTGGRRNEKLFF.

The rearrangement links TRBV30 to TRBJ1-1, with a possible D match to TRBD1 (6 bases). Trimming took off 8 bases at V and 8 bases at J, with 18 bases between the two ends. The CDR3 length is 12 residues. Germline V gives CDR1 GTSNPN, CDR2 SVGIG (reference sequence). Written as DNA, the CDR3 is TGTGCCGGCAACAGGGAGTACTTCGAAGCTTTCTTT. Protein: CAGNREYFEAFF.

V gene TRBV20-1 combines with J gene TRBJ2-5; TRBD2 agrees at 10 bases. The DNA end is a closer match to TRBJ2-7, so the J assignment may be wrong. This CDR3 region has 14 residues. Germline lookup yields CDR1 DFQATT and CDR2 SNEGSKA (reference sequence). CDR3 coding DNA: TGCAGTGCTGGGATAGCGGGAGGAGGAGGCGAGCAGTACTTC. It encodes CSAGIAGGGGEQYF.

For the CDR3, the DNA is TGTGCCAGCAGCTTAGTGCCGGGGTCTGATTACGAGCAGTACTTC. Translation: CASSLVPGSDYEQYF. The V gene is TRBV7-8, the J gene TRBJ2-7, with D perhaps TRBD2 (5 bases). There are 15 residues in the CDR3. The germline CDR1 and CDR2 sequences are SGHVS and FQNEAQ. Trimming left V 1 base short and J 4 bases short, with 14 bases between.

The chain has TRBV20-1 and TRBJ2-7, with D perhaps being TRBD1 or TRBD2 (5 bases each). The V end lost 2 bases, the J end lost 3 bases, and 14 bases lay between the germline ends. Germline values: CDR1 DFQATT, CDR2 SNEGSKA (reference sequence). The CDR3 length is 14 residues. The CDR3 sequence: CSARSLGVVYEQYF. CDR3 coding DNA: TGCAGTGCTAGATCATTGGGGGTGGTCTACGAGCAGTACTTC.

The V and J genes are TRBV7-2 and TRBJ2-7; 7 nucleotides match TRBD2. Looked up from germline, CDR1 is SGHTA and CDR2 is FQGNSA. This CDR3 spans 16 amino acids. V was pared by 5 bases and J by 7 bases, with 17 bases of the junction left unmatched. CDR3 DNA sequence: TGTGCCAGCAGCCAATCCGTGGCGGCGGGAGTTCGGGAGCAGTACTTC. Encoded protein: CASSQSVAAGVREQYF. Variable domain in full (rest from reference TRBV7-2 and TRBJ2-7): GAGVSQSPSNKVTEKGKDVELRCDPISGHTALYWYRQSLGQGLEFLIYFQGNSAPDKSGLPSDRFSAERTGGSVSTLTIQRTQQEDSAVYLCASSQSVAAGVREQYFGPGTRLTVT.

Note on this clonotype: Its ends do not fully match the called genes, so a read error is possible. This chain joins TRBV5-4 and TRBJ2-3; 9 bases match TRBD2. The CDR3 contains 16 residues. In germline, CDR1 is SGHNT, CDR2 YYREEE (reference sequence). CDR3 sequence: CASRLGAGTSYDTQYF. CDR3 bases: TGTGCCAGCAGGTTGGGGGCCGGGACTAGCTACGATACGCAGTATTTT.

The genes are TRBV6-2 or TRBV6-3 and TRBJ2-5; D ambiguous. The CDR3 sequence is 14 residues long. Trimming pared 5 bases from V and 0 bases from J, leaving 10 bases between. Germline CDR1 and CDR2: MNHEY and SVGEGT. The CDR3 coding sequence is TGTGCCAGCAGTCCCGGACGGCACCAAGAGACCCAGTACTTC. Translated, it gives CASSPGRHQETQYF.

This chain connects TRBV5-1 to TRBJ2-7, with 10 bases identical to TRBD1. V was clipped by 4 bases and J by 6 bases; unmatched bases: 10. Germline CDR1 SGHRS, CDR2 YFSETQ. The CDR3 covers 15 residues. The CDR3 loop is CASSRVAGTGVEQYF. The CDR3 region has the DNA TGCGCCAGCAGCAGGGTAGCCGGGACAGGGGTCGAGCAGTACTTC.

The chain is built from TRBV6-5 and TRBJ2-1, with D unresolved. Germline V CDR1 and CDR2: MNHEY, SVGAGI. This CDR3 region has 13 residues. Trimming took off 7 bases at V and 5 bases at J, with 12 bases between the two ends. DNA of the CDR3: TGTGCCAGCACCCACTTCGAAAACAATGAGCAGTTCTTC. It encodes CASTHFENNEQFF.

This clonotype was seen a handful of times. J is TRBJ2-5 and V is TRBV4-3; 7 positions match TRBD2. Germline V CDR1 and CDR2: LGHNA, YSLEER. V lost 1 base and J lost 2; bases outside the gene matches: 4. The CDR3 consists of 15 residues. CDR3 sequence reads: CASSQGWRGQETQYF. The CDR3 DNA follows: TGCGCCAGCAGCCAAGGTTGGCGGGGGCAAGAGACCCAGTACTTC.

The chain has TRBV4-3 and TRBJ2-3, with 7 bases matching TRBD2. This CDR3 spans 14 amino acids. V dropped 5 bases and J dropped 6; count of bases not matched to a gene: 8. Germline CDR1 is LGHNA and CDR2 is YSLEER. CDR3 in DNA: TGCGCCAGCAGCTCCAATGCGGGAGAGGATACGCAGTATTTT. Translating gives CASSSNAGEDTQYF.

The V gene is TRBV20-1, the J gene TRBJ2-7; 9 bases match TRBD2. This CDR3 spans 14 amino acids. Germline trimming cut 1 base from V and 1 base from J; bases unmatched to any gene: 2. Looked up from germline, CDR1 is DFQATT and CDR2 is SNEGSKA (reference sequence). CDR3 amino acids: CSARGLAESYEQYF. The CDR3 DNA follows: TGCAGTGCTAGAGGACTAGCGGAGTCCTACGAGCAGTACTTC.

The chain carries TRBV7-9 and TRBJ1-2; 7 bases are a match to TRBD1. Per germline, CDR1 SEHNR and CDR2 FQNEAQ (reference sequence). The CDR3 has 18 residues. Unmatched junction bases numbered 22, after V lost 4 bases and J lost 8 bases. The CDR3 bases are TGTGCCAGCAGCTCCCCGGACCGGGCAGGGGGTTCGTTGGGGGGCTACACCTTC. Amino acid sequence: CASSSPDRAGGSLGGYTF.